The clone carrying this TCR beta chain was seen at least ten times. Its antigen is not identified. These data belong to a study of T-cell reconstitution after alpha-beta-depleted transplantation in children. Study-level findings and limits: A year had passed since transplant, and T-cell counts and diversity by then came mostly from newly produced T cells. There were reportedly several hundred expanded graft clones from which alpha-beta T cells came about two months after transplant.

CDR1 and CDR2 from the germline V gene are SGHRS and YFSETQ. The CDR3 covers 17 residues. The V end was cut by 7 bases, the J end by 0 bases, with 17 bases between. It was with unique molecular identifiers that the TCRbeta library was prepared. MiXCR, applied by TCRdb to the PCR reads, yields one record per CDR3 protein. The sample contains roughly 240,000 distinct CDR3 sequences, 7.5% to 9.5% of which appear only once. The source was PBMCs, mostly from graft donor cells, collected 180 days after TCRalphabeta/CD19-depleted stem cell transplant. This chain uses TRBV5-1 with TRBJ2-6, with D possibly TRBD2 on 5 matching bases. This receptor was taken from a male patient between 10 and 17 years old who had a stem cell transplant for acute lymphoblastic leukemia, so the T cells may come from the graft donor. CDR3 coding DNA: TGCGCCAGCCCCTCAAAGAGGGCAAGCTCTGGGGCCAACGTCCTGACTTTC. This encodes CASPSKRASSGANVLTF.